This T cell receptor (beta chain) came from a study of radiotherapy plus CTLA-4 blockade in lung cancer. Study summary: Overall, around 20% of patients showed an objective response, while 25% to 40% attained disease control.

Produced via immunoSEQ multiplex PCR; TCRdb's table is partial and in-frame only. The repertoire includes roughly 100,000 clones, about 85% of them detected once, and roughly 2.5% sits in the top ten. Comment on this clone: The antigen is unknown.

Study conclusions and caveats: Interferon-beta and early blood T cell clone dynamics reportedly predicted response best.

Germline V gene sequence: CDR1 MDHEN, CDR2 SYDVKM. Trimming cost V 2 bases and J 7 bases, with 11 bases left between them. The CDR3 loop spans 13 amino acids. The clonotype originates from a human donor with non-small cell lung cancer that progressed on radiotherapy plus ipilimumab. Some clones in this sample may be carry-over from other donors' samples. Here the sequenced sample was peripheral blood, taken from a patient treated with radiotherapy plus ipilimumab. This chain connects TRBV28 to TRBJ2-5; a possible D gene is TRBD1 (5 bases). CDR3: CASSLGQGGTQYF. CDR3 sequence (DNA): TGTGCCAGCAGTTTAGGGCAGGGCGGGACCCAGTACTTC.